The sequence of this TCR beta chain was determined in a study of blood T cell repertoires in COVID-19. Looking at the study overall: Two negative PCRs, clearance, or symptom resolution were required of recovered Cohort 3 donors. There were acute and convalescent COVID-19 samples, and they came from the United States, Italy and Spain.

The CDR3 has 16 residues. Germline V gene lookup returns CDR1 MDHEN and CDR2 SYDVKM. Trimming cost V 5 bases and J 9 bases; bases outside gene matches: 11. In the study's own analysis: Researchers report that nucleated cell counts were estimated from reference gene primer amplification. Produced via immunoSEQ multiplex PCR; TCRdb's table is partial and in-frame only. V, J and clone size derive from that table, while D and trimming were established from the DNA sequence. The sample has hundreds of thousands of clones; around 89% are singletons. This receptor was obtained from a woman aged 55-75 years in a cohort exposed to, infected with or recovered from COVID-19 (not recorded which). The sample comprised PBMCs or T cells enriched from blood (not recorded which). The chain employs TRBV28 and TRBJ2-1; the match to TRBD2 covers 12 bases. The CDR3 loop is CASSASGTSGSGEQFF. The CDR3 DNA follows: TGTGCCAGCAGTGCTTCAGGGACTAGCGGGTCGGGTGAGCAGTTCTTC.